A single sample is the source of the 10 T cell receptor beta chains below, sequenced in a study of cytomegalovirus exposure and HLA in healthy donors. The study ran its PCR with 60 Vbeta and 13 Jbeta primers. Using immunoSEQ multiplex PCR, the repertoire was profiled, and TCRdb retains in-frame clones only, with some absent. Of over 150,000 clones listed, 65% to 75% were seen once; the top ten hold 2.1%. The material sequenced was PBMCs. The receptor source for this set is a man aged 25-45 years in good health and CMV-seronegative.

The CDR3 DNA follows: TGTGCCAGCGGGTGGGGGGTCGACGGGGAGCTGTTTTTT. Its protein product is CASGWGVDGELFF. V and J are TRBV5-4 and TRBJ2-2, with a weak D call TRBD2 (6 bases). The CDR3 covers 13 residues. Germline V gene sequence: CDR1 SGHNT, CDR2 YYREEE (reference sequence). V gave up 7 bases and J gave up 7 bases, with 14 bases separating them. The full variable domain, completed using reference TRBV5-4 and TRBJ2-2, is ETGVTQSPTHLIKTRGQQVTLRCSSQSGHNTVSWYQQALGQGPQFIFQYYREEENGRGNFPPRFSGLQFPNYSSELNVNALELDDSALYLCASGWGVDGELFFGEGSRLTVL.

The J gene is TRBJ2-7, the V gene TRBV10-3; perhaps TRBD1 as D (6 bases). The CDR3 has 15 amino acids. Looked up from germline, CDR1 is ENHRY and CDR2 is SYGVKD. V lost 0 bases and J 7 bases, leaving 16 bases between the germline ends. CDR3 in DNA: TGTGCCATCAGTGAGTCGCCAGGGGAAAGCACTGAGCAGTACTTC. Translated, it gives CAISESPGESTEQYF.

CDR3 residues: CASSLAPSGGPSYEQYF. The DNA for the CDR3 is TGTGCCAGCAGCTTAGCCCCTAGCGGGGGGCCCTCCTACGAGCAGTACTTC. The chain couples TRBV7-9 to TRBJ2-7; TRBD2 agrees at 11 bases. This CDR3 has 17 residues. The V and J ends lost 0 bases and 0 bases, in that order; junction bases with no gene match: 4. CDR1 and CDR2 from the germline V gene are SEHNR and FQNEAQ (reference sequence).

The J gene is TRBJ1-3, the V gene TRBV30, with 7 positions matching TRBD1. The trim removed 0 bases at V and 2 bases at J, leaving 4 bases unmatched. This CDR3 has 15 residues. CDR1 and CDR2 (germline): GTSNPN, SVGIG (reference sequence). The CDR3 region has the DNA TGTGCCTGGAGTGTACTAGGGACAGCTGGAAACACCATATATTTT. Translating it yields CAWSVLGTAGNTIYF.

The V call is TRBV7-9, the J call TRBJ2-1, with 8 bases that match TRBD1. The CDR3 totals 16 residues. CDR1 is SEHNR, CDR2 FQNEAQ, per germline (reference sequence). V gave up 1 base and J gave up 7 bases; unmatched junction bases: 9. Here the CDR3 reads CASSLEIRQGWNEQFF. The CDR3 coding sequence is TGTGCCAGCAGCTTAGAAATCCGACAGGGGTGGAATGAGCAGTTCTTC.

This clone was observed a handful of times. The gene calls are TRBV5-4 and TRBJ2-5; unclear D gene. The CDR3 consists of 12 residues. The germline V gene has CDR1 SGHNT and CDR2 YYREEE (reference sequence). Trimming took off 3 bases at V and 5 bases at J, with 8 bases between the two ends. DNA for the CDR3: TGTGCCAGCAGCTCCCCGCGGGAGACCCAGTACTTC. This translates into CASSSPRETQYF.

The CDR3 nucleotides are TGTGCCAGCAGCTTAACTGACAGGGCTGAAGAGACCCAGTACTTC. Translated, it gives CASSLTDRAEETQYF. The J gene is TRBJ2-5, the V gene TRBV7-6; 7 bases are shared with TRBD1. J was trimmed by 3 bases and V by 2 bases; bases with no gene match: 6. In germline, CDR1 is SGHVS, CDR2 FNYEAQ. The CDR3 is made up of 15 amino acids.

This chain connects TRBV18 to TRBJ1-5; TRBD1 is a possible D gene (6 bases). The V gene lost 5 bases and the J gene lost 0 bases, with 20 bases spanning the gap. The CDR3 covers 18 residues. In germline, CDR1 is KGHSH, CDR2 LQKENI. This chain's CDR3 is CASSVNREGVYSNQPQHF. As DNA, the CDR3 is TGTGCCAGCTCAGTCAACAGGGAAGGGGTTTATAGCAATCAGCCCCAGCATTTT.

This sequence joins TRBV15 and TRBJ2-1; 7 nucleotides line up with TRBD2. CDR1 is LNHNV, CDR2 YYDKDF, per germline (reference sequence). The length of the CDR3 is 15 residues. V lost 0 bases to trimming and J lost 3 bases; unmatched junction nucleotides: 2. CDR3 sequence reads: CATSRESGVYNEQFF. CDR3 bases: TGTGCCACCAGCAGAGAAAGCGGGGTCTACAATGAGCAGTTCTTC. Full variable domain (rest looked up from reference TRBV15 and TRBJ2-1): DAMVIQNPRYQVTQFGKPVTLSCSQTLNHNVMYWYQQKSSQAPKLLFHYYDKDFNNEADTPDNFQSRRPNTSFCFLDIRSPGLGDTAMYLCATSRESGVYNEQFFGPGTRLTVL.

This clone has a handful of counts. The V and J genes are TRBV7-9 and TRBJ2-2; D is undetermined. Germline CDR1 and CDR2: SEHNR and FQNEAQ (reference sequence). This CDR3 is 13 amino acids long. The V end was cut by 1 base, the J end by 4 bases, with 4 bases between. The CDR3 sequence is CASSLGATGELFF. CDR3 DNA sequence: TGTGCCAGCAGCTTAGGGGCCACCGGGGAGCTGTTTTTT.